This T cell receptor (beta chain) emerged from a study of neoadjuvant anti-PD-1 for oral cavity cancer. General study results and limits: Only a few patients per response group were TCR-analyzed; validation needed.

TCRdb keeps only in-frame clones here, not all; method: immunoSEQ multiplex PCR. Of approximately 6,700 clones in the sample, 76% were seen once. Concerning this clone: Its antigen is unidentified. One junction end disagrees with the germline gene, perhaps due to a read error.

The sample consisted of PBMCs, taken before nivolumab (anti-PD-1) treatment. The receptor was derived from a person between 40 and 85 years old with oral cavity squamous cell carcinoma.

CDR3 DNA sequence: TGTGCCAGCAGTAACTCCCCCGGGACAGGGGGTTCACCCCTCCACTTT. Translating it yields CASSNSPGTGGSPLHF. The J gene is TRBJ1-6, the V gene TRBV6-6; TRBD1 agrees at 11 bases. This CDR3 contains 16 residues. Germline V gene sequence: CDR1 MNHNY, CDR2 SVGAGI (reference sequence).